This TCR beta chain was captured by sequencing in a study of cytomegalovirus exposure and HLA in healthy donors. Findings and limits, study-wide: Later analysis suggested most CMV-associated TCR beta chains were HLA-restricted.

CDR3 length: 12 residues. V lost 11 bases, J lost 5 bases, and 8 bases stayed unmatched. CDR1 and CDR2 (germline): LNHDA, SQIVND (reference sequence). Comments on this clone: Antigen: not known.

This PCR relied on a set of 60 Vbeta primers and 13 Jbeta primers. Data came from immunoSEQ multiplex PCR; TCRdb stores just in-frame clones and leaves some out. Seen here are fewer than 150,000 clones, 80% observed once, and the top ten hold 2.2%. V is TRBV19 and J is TRBJ1-2, with 7 bases matching TRBD1. The sequence was collected from a man under 40 in good health and CMV-seronegative. Sequencing was performed on PBMCs. Here the CDR3 DNA reads TGTGCCTGCTCACAGGGGACATATGGCTACACCTTC. This codes for CACSQGTYGYTF. Combining the CDR3 with reference TRBV19 and TRBJ1-2 gives the whole variable domain DGGITQSPKYLFRKEGQNVTLSCEQNLNHDAMYWYRQDPGQGLRLIYYSQIVNDFQKGDIAEGYSVSREKKESFPLTVTSAQKNPTAFYLCACSQGTYGYTFGSGTRLTVV.